Below, one T cell receptor beta chain is given with its context. The antigen this receptor binds is unknown. No base quality information exists; no much larger clone differs at one position. Patients with autoimmune disease history or receiving systemic immunosuppression were excluded from the trial. Peripheral blood for TCR sequencing was collected from all dose cohorts at baseline, on cycle 4 day 1, and on cycle 7 day 1. The samples were drawn from a first-in-human, open-label, multicenter phase I dose-escalation trial of ivuxolimab. The trial enrolled adults with locally advanced or metastatic head and neck squamous cell, hepatocellular, melanoma or renal cell carcinoma. Before TCR sequencing, CD4+ T cells and CD8+ T cells were sorted from peripheral blood as separate populations. To sequence the TCRbeta CDR3 region, genomic DNA was isolated from the sorted cells. The immunoSEQ Assay was used for sequencing of TCRbeta CDR3 regions. TCRdb holds this immuneACCESS table with in-frame rearrangements only. Some clones are missing; in checked studies, unresolved V genes explain under half, and the rest has no known cause. Here the sample has about 81,000 clones; 88% occur a single time. The ten biggest clones cover about 0.45% of the sample.

V and J are truncated by 0 bases and 5 bases respectively, leaving an intervening sequence of 5 bases. From cysteine to phenylalanine, the CDR3 is 13 amino acids long. The entry retains the CDR3 DNA only, 39 bases that are in frame from base 1. CDR1 and CDR2 are drawn from the germline V gene: LGHNA, YNFKEQ. The source of the sample is a study of OX40 agonist ivuxolimab in advanced cancers. With respect to the entire study: Ivuxolimab was an agonistic, fully human IgG2 monoclonal antibody directed against OX40 (CD134), a costimulatory receptor. Among the 52 dose-escalation patients, around 20 had hepatocellular carcinoma, some 15 melanoma, 9 renal cell carcinoma and 9 head and neck cancer. Three dose-escalation patients achieved partial responses, one with hepatocellular carcinoma and two with cutaneous melanoma. Intravenous ivuxolimab was administered to patients every 2 weeks at six dose levels: 0.01, 0.1, 0.3, 1.5, 3 and 10 mg/kg. The purpose of peripheral TCRbeta sequencing was to test whether ivuxolimab changed TCR sequence diversity and led to clonal T-cell expansion. The paper describes the monotherapy dose-escalation part (N ≈ 50 patients) of the phase I trial of ivuxolimab. A male proportion of about 79% and a mean age of approximately 55 years, ranging from roughly 23 to 90, were recorded for the dose-escalation cohort. Prior anti-PD-1, anti-PD-L1 or anti-CTLA-4 therapy was permitted, and checkpoint inhibitors had been received by less than 45% of dose-escalation patients.

The investigation overall reported the following: After ivuxolimab, more expanded clones were found on average in CD8+ T cells than in CD4+ T cells. Low levels of normalized T-cell clonal expansion were also seen in some patients who did not respond. In the 0.1-3.0 mg/kg groups, partial responders had among the lowest normalized peripheral clonal expansion, particularly in CD8+ T cells. Clonal expansion of both CD4+ and CD8+ blood T cells was observed from baseline to week 6 at doses 0.1 to 3.0 mg/kg. Which antigens the clonally expanded peripheral T cells were specific for was not determined.

The chain is encoded by TRBV4-2 joined to TRBJ2-1, and the D gene may be TRBD2, 5 bases matching. The sequence was collected from an adult with an advanced solid tumor such as melanoma, head and neck, liver or kidney cancer. Sequenced material: CD4+ or CD8+ T cells sorted from blood, taken in a trial of the OX40 agonist ivuxolimab. The sequenced DNA: TGTGCCAGCAGCCAAGACGGGGACAATGAGCAGTTCTTC. This sequence encodes CASSQDGDNEQFF.